This record looks at one TCR beta chain sequence and its context. Its antigen remains unknown. This sample stems from a study of identical twins. Findings of the study overall: Cord blood's abundant beta clonotypes had fewer insertions, unlike memory repertoires. Out-of-frame alpha sequences common to twins exhibited an excess of low generation probability.

The CDR3 has 13 amino acids. Germline CDR1 and CDR2: SGHDT and YYEEEE. The V gene lost 3 bases and the J gene lost 7 bases, with 11 bases spanning the gap. TCRdb reprocessed the 5' RACE reads with MiXCR, giving one entry per CDR3 protein. Of 600,000 to 800,000 distinct CDR3 sequences listed, around 20% are singletons. The same specimen was also included in a second study, on T cells expressing NK-cell markers. That work states: Source material for TCR beta repertoires consisted of sorted CD3+CD56+NKG2C+, CD3+CD56+NKG2C- and CD3+CD56-NKG2C+ T cells.

The chain uses TRBV5-6 and TRBJ1-5; perhaps TRBD1 as D (5 bases). Sequenced material: PBMCs. The receptor was isolated from a young woman in good health. CDR3: CASSWGPDQPQHF. In nucleotides, the CDR3 is TGTGCCAGCAGCTGGGGACCCGACCAGCCCCAGCATTTT.